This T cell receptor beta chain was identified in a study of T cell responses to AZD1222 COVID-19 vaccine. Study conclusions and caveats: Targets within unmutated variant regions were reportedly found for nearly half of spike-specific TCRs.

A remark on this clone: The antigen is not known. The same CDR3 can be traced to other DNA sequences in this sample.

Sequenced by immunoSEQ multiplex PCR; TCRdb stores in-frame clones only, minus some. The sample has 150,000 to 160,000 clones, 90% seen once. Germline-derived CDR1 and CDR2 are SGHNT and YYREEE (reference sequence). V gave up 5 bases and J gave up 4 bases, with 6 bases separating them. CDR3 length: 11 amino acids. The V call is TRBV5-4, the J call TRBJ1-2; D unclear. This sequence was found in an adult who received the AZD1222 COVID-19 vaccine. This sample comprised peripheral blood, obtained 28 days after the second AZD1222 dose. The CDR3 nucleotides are TGTGCCAGCAGTTCTGGCTATGGCTACACCTTC. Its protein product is CASSSGYGYTF.